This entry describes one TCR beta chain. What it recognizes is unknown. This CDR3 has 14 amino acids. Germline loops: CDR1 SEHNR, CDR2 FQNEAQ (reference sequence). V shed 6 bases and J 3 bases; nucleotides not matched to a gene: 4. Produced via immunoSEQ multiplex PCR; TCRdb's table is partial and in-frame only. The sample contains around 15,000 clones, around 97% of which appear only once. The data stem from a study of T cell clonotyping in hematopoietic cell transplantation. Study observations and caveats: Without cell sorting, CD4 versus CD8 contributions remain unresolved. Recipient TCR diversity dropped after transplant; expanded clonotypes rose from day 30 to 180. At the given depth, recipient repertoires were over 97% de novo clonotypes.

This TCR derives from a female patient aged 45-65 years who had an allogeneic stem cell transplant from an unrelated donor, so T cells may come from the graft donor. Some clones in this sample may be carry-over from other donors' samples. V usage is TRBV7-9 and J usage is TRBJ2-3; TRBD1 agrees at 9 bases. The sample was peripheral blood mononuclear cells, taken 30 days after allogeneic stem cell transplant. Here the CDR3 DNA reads TGTGCCAGCAGTCCTGACAGGGGGACAGATACGCAGTATTTT. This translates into CASSPDRGTDTQYF.